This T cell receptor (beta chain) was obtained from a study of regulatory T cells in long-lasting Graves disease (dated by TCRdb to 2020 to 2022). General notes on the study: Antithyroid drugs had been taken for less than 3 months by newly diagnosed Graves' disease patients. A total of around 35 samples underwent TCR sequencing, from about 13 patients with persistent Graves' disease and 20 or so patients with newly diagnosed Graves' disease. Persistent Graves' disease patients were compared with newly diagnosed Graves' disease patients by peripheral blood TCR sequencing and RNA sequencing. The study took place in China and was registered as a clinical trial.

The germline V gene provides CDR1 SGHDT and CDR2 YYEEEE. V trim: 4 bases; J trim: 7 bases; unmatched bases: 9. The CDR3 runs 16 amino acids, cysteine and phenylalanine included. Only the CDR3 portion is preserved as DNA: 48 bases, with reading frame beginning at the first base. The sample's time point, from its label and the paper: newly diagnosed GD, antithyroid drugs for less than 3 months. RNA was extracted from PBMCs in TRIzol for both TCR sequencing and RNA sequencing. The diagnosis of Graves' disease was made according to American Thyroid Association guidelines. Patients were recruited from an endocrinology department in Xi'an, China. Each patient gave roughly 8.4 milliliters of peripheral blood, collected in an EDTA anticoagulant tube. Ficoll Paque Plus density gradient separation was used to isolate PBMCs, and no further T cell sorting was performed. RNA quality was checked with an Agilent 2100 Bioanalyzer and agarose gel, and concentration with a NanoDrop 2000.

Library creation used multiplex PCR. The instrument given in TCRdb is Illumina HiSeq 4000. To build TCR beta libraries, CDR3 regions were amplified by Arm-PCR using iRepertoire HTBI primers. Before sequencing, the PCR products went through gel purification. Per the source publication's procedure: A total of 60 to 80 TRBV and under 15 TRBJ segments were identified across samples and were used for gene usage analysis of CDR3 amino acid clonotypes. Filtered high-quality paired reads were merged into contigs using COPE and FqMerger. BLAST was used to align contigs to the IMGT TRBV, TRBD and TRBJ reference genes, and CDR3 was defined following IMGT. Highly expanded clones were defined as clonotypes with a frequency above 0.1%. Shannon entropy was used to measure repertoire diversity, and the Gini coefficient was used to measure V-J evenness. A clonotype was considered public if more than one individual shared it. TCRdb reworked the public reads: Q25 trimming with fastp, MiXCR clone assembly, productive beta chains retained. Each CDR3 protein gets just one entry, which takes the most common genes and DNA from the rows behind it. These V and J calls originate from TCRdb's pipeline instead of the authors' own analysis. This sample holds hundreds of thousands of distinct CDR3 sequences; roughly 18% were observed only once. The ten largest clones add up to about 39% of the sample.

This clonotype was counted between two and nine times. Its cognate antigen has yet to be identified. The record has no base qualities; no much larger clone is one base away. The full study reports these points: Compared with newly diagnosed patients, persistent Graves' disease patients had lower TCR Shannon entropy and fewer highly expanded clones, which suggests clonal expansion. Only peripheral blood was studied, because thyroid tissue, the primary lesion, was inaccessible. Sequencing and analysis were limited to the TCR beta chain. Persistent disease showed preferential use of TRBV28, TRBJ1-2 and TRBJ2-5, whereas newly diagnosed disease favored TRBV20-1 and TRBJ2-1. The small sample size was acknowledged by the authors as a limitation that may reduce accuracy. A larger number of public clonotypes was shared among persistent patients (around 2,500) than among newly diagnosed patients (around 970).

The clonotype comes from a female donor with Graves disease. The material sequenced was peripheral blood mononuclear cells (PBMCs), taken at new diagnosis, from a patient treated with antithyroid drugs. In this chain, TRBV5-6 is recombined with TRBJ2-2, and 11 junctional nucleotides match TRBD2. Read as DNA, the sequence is TGTGCCAGCAGCCCAGCGACTAGCGGGATGGTCGGGGAGCTGTTTTTT. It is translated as CASSPATSGMVGELFF.